This TCR beta chain comes out of a study of early T cells in non-severe SARS-CoV-2 infection. Overall study: Sequencing was performed on bulk RNA from unsorted whole blood, leaving chains unpaired. General study points: The matching step, a VDJdb search, favored anti-spike CD8 responses and missed private and CD4 specificities.

This CDR3 is 13 amino acids long. After removal of 4 bases from V and 2 bases from J, the junction contained 2 bases not matched to a gene. Germline V gene sequence: CDR1 MNHEY, CDR2 SMNVEV (reference sequence). This clonotype is medium-sized. Its antigen is undetermined. The TCR library protocol was used to attach unique molecular identifiers. These identifiers were attached to individual cDNA molecules. A single record per CDR3 protein comes from TCRdb applying MiXCR to the 5' RACE reads. The sample has approximately 22,000 distinct CDR3 sequences; 3.5% to 5.5% are singletons. The sequence came from an adult who was a healthcare worker with PCR-confirmed SARS-CoV-2 infection or an uninfected control (not recorded which). Sequenced sample: whole blood. J is TRBJ2-7 and V is TRBV27; 7 nucleotides line up with TRBD2. CDR3 region: CASSWGTTYEQYF. The CDR3 coding sequence is TGTGCCAGCAGTTGGGGGACTACCTACGAGCAGTACTTC.